This T cell receptor (beta chain) was found in a study of OX40 agonist ivuxolimab in advanced cancers. Study observations and caveats: Which antigen the expanded peripheral T cells recognized is unknown.

As regards this clone: What it binds is not known.

Profiled with immunoSEQ multiplex PCR; TCRdb holds only in-frame clones, not every one. The table records about 18,000 clones, 70% to 90% of them present only once. V was pared by 2 bases and J by 1 base, with 8 bases between. Germline-derived CDR1 and CDR2 are SEHNR and FQNEAQ (reference sequence). The CDR3 sequence is 15 residues long. Sequencing used CD4+ or CD8+ T cells sorted from blood, obtained in a trial of the OX40 agonist ivuxolimab. V and J are TRBV7-9 and TRBJ2-2; D is ambiguous. This TCR was recovered from an adult with an advanced solid tumor such as melanoma, head and neck, liver or kidney cancer. The CDR3 DNA sequence: TGTGCCAGCAGCTTACGTCAGCAGAACACCGGGGAGCTGTTTTTT. Its protein product is CASSLRQQNTGELFF. Full variable domain (rest looked up from reference TRBV7-9 and TRBJ2-2): DTGVSQNPRHKITKRGQNVTFRCDPISEHNRLYWYRQTLGQGPEFLTYFQNEAQLEKSRLLSDRFSAERPKGSFSTLEIQRTEQGDSAMYLCASSLRQQNTGELFFGEGSRLTVL.